The clone carrying this T cell receptor beta chain turned up a few times. Its target is not known. TCRdb reprocessed the 5' RACE reads with MiXCR, giving one entry per CDR3 protein. The table has about 77,000 distinct CDR3 sequences, approximately 16% seen once. The data belong to a study of early T cells in non-severe SARS-CoV-2 infection. Study-wide context: It was bulk RNA from unsorted whole blood that was sequenced, and the chains were unpaired. Findings and caveats of the study: Anti-spike CD8 responses were favored by VDJdb matching, which missed private and CD4 specificities.

The CDR3 runs 15 residues. V was pared by 10 bases and J by 2 bases, with 19 bases between. Germline V CDR1 and CDR2: MNHEY, SVGEGT. Sequencing used whole blood. The chain has TRBV6-2 or TRBV6-3 and TRBJ2-3, with D possibly called TRBD1 or TRBD2 (5 bases each). This TCR was sampled from an adult who was a healthcare worker with PCR-confirmed SARS-CoV-2 infection or an uninfected control (not recorded which). The CDR3 coding sequence is TGTGCCACGTACCAACCGGGGACGCTCACAGATACGCAGTATTTT. Amino acids: CATYQPGTLTDTQYF.